A selection of T cell receptor beta chains follows, all from one sample in a study of graft-versus-host responses after intestinal transplantation. Assay used: immunoSEQ multiplex PCR; TCRdb lists only in-frame clones, some missing. The sample yields 65,000 to 90,000 clones, approximately 90% seen once. The antigens of these receptors remain unknown. The sample in question was unstimulated CD8+ T cells sorted from spleen or lymph node cells, obtained before transplant. These receptors were taken from a human donor who was the organ donor for an intestinal transplant. CDR3s include the opening cysteine and the closing phenylalanine or tryptophan. D genes are given only for firm matches. The size entry is marked missing in some rows and otherwise reads once, few, many or a size class.

v_gene	abundance	d_gene	j_gene	CDR3aa	CDR3nt
TRBV19	.	.	TRBJ1-1	CASSYRNTEAFF	TGTGCCAGTAGCTACAGGAACACTGAAGCTTTCTTT
TRBV5-6	.	.	TRBJ2-1	CASSFTGRPYNEQFF	TGTGCCAGCAGCTTTACAGGGCGACCCTACAATGAGCAGTTCTTC
TRBV7-9	once	TRBD1	TRBJ2-2	CASSEAGTGAGELFF	TGTGCCAGCAGCGAGGCCGGGACAGGGGCCGGGGAGCTGTTTTTT
TRBV6-1	once	.	TRBJ2-2	CASRGKSNTGELFF	TGTGCCAGCAGGGGGAAATCGAACACCGGGGAGCTGTTTTTT
TRBV5-4	.	.	TRBJ2-1	CASSPEKPRSYNEQFF	TGTGCCAGCAGCCCTGAAAAGCCCCGCTCCTACAATGAGCAGTTCTTC
TRBV29-1	.	TRBD1	TRBJ1-2	CSVDEAGQGVYGYTF	TGCAGCGTTGATGAAGCGGGACAGGGGGTCTATGGCTACACCTTC
TRBV11-2	few	.	TRBJ1-6	CASRLISSYNSPLHF	TGTGCCAGCAGACTAATTAGCTCCTATAATTCACCCCTCCACTTT
TRBV27	.	TRBD1	TRBJ1-2	CASSPTGNYGYTF	TGTGCCAGCAGTCCGACAGGGAACTATGGCTACACCTTC
TRBV7-2	.	TRBD1	TRBJ1-5	CASRGGGLSNQPQHF	TGTGCCAGCAGGGGAGGGGGCTTAAGCAATCAGCCCCAGCATTTT
TRBV2	.	.	TRBJ1-2	CASSEGADGYTF	TGTGCCAGCAGTGAGGGGGCTGATGGCTACACCTTC
TRBV11-2	.	.	TRBJ2-5	CASSLDGIPRWLETQYF	TGTGCCAGCAGCTTAGACGGTATACCCCGGTGGCTAGAGACCCAGTACTTC
TRBV4-1	.	.	TRBJ2-7	CASSQRQHSYEQYF	TGCGCCAGCAGCCAGAGACAGCACTCCTACGAGCAGTACTTC
TRBV6-5	.	.	TRBJ1-1	CASSYSALNTEAFF	TGTGCCAGCAGTTATTCGGCTTTGAACACTGAAGCTTTCTTT
TRBV13	.	.	TRBJ2-2	CASSLVAGELFF	TGTGCCAGCAGCTTGGTAGCTGGGGAGCTGTTTTTT
TRBV6-6	once	.	TRBJ2-3	CASSYSATDTQYF	TGTGCCAGCAGTTACTCGGCCACAGATACGCAGTATTTT
TRBV9	.	.	TRBJ1-3	CASSVEGGPGNTIYF	TGTGCCAGCAGCGTAGAAGGGGGGCCGGGAAACACCATATATTTT
TRBV5-6	.	TRBD2	TRBJ2-5	CASSFGEGETQYF	TGTGCCAGCAGCTTTGGGGAGGGGGAGACCCAGTACTTC
TRBV11-2	.	.	TRBJ1-1	CASSLGQSPNTEAFF	TGTGCCAGCAGCCTAGGACAGTCCCCGAACACTGAAGCTTTCTTT
TRBV6-1	.	.	TRBJ1-2	CASSEADWATGYGYTF	TGTGCCAGCAGTGAAGCGGATTGGGCGACAGGCTATGGCTACACCTTC
TRBV11-1	.	.	TRBJ2-5	CASSFGGWRVQETQYF	TGTGCCAGCAGCTTTGGCGGTTGGCGGGTACAAGAGACCCAGTACTTC
TRBV13	.	.	TRBJ1-1	CASRDIRVLNTEAFF	TGTGCCAGCAGAGACATACGCGTCCTGAACACTGAAGCTTTCTTT
TRBV6-6	few	TRBD2	TRBJ2-5	CASSPGLAGGLKTQYF	TGTGCCAGCAGCCCGGGACTAGCGGGGGGGCTGAAGACCCAGTACTTC